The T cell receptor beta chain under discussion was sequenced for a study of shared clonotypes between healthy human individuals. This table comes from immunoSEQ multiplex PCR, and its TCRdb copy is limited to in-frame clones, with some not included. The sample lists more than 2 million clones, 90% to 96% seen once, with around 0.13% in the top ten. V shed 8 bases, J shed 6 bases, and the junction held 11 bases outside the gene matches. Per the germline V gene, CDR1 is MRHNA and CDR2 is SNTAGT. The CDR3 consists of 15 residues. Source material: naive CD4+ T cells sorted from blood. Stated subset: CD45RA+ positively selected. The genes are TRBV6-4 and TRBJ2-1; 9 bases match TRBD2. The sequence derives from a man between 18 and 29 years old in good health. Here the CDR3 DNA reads TGTGCCAGCGCCCCCCTAGCGGGGTTCTCCAATGAGCAGTTCTTC. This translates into CASAPLAGFSNEQFF.